This TCR beta chain was observed in a study of T-cell reconstitution after alpha-beta-depleted transplantation in children. This CDR3 is built from 14 residues. Germline loops: CDR1 DFQATT, CDR2 SNEGSKA (reference sequence). V was cut by 3 bases and J by 4 bases, with 13 bases left in between. This clonotype was counted at least ten times. Library preparation (for TCRbeta) was performed with unique molecular identifiers. TCRdb re-analysed the PCR reads in MiXCR, keeping a single row per CDR3 protein. The sample lists 260,000 or so distinct CDR3 sequences; around 11% were seen once. The sequence was obtained from a human donor who donated a stem cell graft to a child with acute lymphoblastic leukemia. V gene TRBV20-1 combines with J gene TRBJ1-5; no clear D. The source was PBMCs from the stem cell graft donor, collected from the stem cell graft. CDR3 in DNA: TGCAGTGCTAGCCAGGACGGCTGGAATCAGCCCCAGCATTTT. Translating it yields CSASQDGWNQPQHF.